These T cell receptor beta chains were read from a single sample in a study of blood T cell repertoires in COVID-19. TCRdb's table, derived via immunoSEQ multiplex PCR, lists solely in-frame clones and lacks some. Of more than 35,000 clones listed, around 77% were seen once; the top ten hold around 40%. Input material: peripheral blood. The receptors originated from an elderly man with active or convalescent COVID-19. Both conserved end residues are trimmed from each CDR3. The D gene is left open where the match is weak.

J,V,D,CDR3
TRBJ1-1,TRBV5-1,TRBD1,ASYLSTGSTEAF
TRBJ2-7,TRBV7-2,.,ASSLAGLYYYEQY
TRBJ2-1,TRBV5-4,TRBD2,ASSLKSGSSYNEQF
TRBJ1-3,TRBV29-1,.,SVRKTGPGNTIY
TRBJ2-7,TRBV7-2,TRBD1,ASRGQGFYEQY
TRBJ1-3,TRBV13,TRBD1,ASSSRDRGINTIY
TRBJ1-5,TRBV7-8,.,ASSLEPARDQPQH
TRBJ1-4,TRBV2,.,ASSEIINEKLF
TRBJ2-5,TRBV18,TRBD2,ASSPVAGGETQY
TRBJ2-7,TRBV2,.,ASSGLGSYEQY
TRBJ1-1,TRBV28,TRBD1,ASSLFVTGMNTEAF
TRBJ1-2,TRBV14,.,ASSQTPGGLAYGYT
TRBJ1-6,TRBV11-2,.,ASSLDRAPRFNSPLH
TRBJ2-5,TRBV24-1,TRBD1,ATSGVRGETQY
TRBJ2-5,TRBV6-4,.,ASRLRGTPRKETQY
TRBJ2-3,TRBV24-1,.,ATSDNGRSADTQY
TRBJ1-6,TRBV30,.,AWSVGGGNNSPLH
TRBJ1-4,TRBV11-2,TRBD1,ASSSYRGRNEKLF
TRBJ2-3,TRBV3-1/TRBV3-2,TRBD2,ASSQAGGTSGGVFTDTQY
TRBJ2-5,TRBV15,.,ATSRDSGLEETQY
TRBJ2-2,TRBV7-9,.,ASSEGRTGELF
TRBJ1-5,TRBV7-3,.,ASIPLEERRAINQPQH
TRBJ1-3,TRBV9,TRBD1,ASSVDRGSGNTIY
TRBJ2-5,TRBV20-1,.,SASRGDETQY
TRBJ2-1,TRBV3-1/TRBV3-2,.,ASSQDTIGWNEQF
TRBJ2-3,TRBV11-3,TRBD2,ASSLGGSSDTQY
TRBJ2-3,TRBV7-2,.,ASSLRGTQY
TRBJ2-3,TRBV15,.,ATSKGVNTDTQY
TRBJ1-2,TRBV19,.,ASSMMPVSNYGYT
TRBJ1-1,TRBV7-2,.,ASSYRVDTEAF
TRBJ2-5,TRBV7-2,TRBD1,ASSLVQGEETQY
TRBJ2-2,TRBV28,.,ASSPTLGPNTGELF
TRBJ2-1,TRBV27,.,ASKISGIYNEQF
TRBJ1-3,TRBV10-3,.,AISDGGGGNTIY
TRBJ1-3,TRBV7-8,TRBD1,ASSFLGTGSRNTIY
TRBJ2-7,TRBV19,TRBD1,ASSIRDRPLYEQY
TRBJ1-1,TRBV6-5,.,ASREIRGMNTEAF
TRBJ2-3,TRBV5-4,TRBD2,ASSFRLAGTDTQY
TRBJ2-1,TRBV27,TRBD2,ASSFLASGGAGDEQF
TRBJ2-3,TRBV11-2,TRBD2,ASSLRAGGPDTQY